This TCR beta chain was captured by sequencing in a study of tumor and adjacent non-tumor tissue in lung cancer. To note about this clonotype: The DNA is left out, because the CDR3 cannot be placed on it with certainty; the CDR3 is given as TCRdb lists it.

Three rounds of nested PCR, following a modified ARM-PCR protocol, produced the TCRbeta library. Using its own MiXCR run on the multiplex PCR reads, TCRdb lists one record per CDR3 protein. This table holds 60,000 to 85,000 distinct CDR3 sequences, 76% found once. No cell sorting was done before RNA was extracted from the tissue. More than 3 cm separated this lung sample from the edge of the tumor. The CDR3 is 15 residues long, counting both termini. Germline V gives CDR1 SNHLY, CDR2 FYNNEI. Sequencing used distant non-tumor lung tissue. This clonotype originated in a man between 60 and 70 years old with non-small cell lung cancer. This chain connects TRBV2 to TRBJ1-2; whether TRBD1, the table's D call, matches the DNA was not checked. The CDR3 reads CATRAGTGGNYGCTF.